This T cell receptor (beta chain) was sequenced for a study of T cell repertoires in cytomegalovirus infection. Looking at the study overall: TCR beta signatures that were public indicated CMV infection and matching HLA type.

Each CDR3 protein gets one entry after TCRdb re-called the reads with MiXCR. Here the sample spans approximately 260,000 distinct CDR3 sequences, about a sixth being singletons. V shed 7 bases and J shed 7 bases, with 23 bases lying between them. The CDR3 consists of 17 residues. Germline lookup yields CDR1 MNHNY and CDR2 SVGAGI (reference sequence). Worth noting for this clonotype: Its antigen remains unknown.

Study-wide points: The ex vivo response was dominated by HLA-C-restricted CMV-specific TCR beta clonotypes.

The chain couples TRBV6-6 to TRBJ1-6; no clear D gene. Material for sequencing was CD8+ T cells from PBMCs. The TCR was taken from a human donor in good health (CMV status not recorded). Some clones in this sample may be carry-over from other donors' samples. CDR3 loop: CASKMPHRGPENSPLHF. DNA of the CDR3: TGTGCCAGCAAAATGCCCCACAGAGGCCCGGAGAATTCACCCCTCCACTTT.